The clone carrying this TCR beta chain was counted at least ten times. Antigen unknown. The data were obtained in a study of CD8+CD57+ T cells in acquired aplastic anemia. General study findings and limits: It was found that some 31 CD8+ CDR3 sequences were shared between patients and controls. Patients versus controls showed no significant CD8+ Simpson's diversity difference.

CDR3 length: 15 residues. The germline V gene encodes CDR1 LNHDA and CDR2 SQIVND (reference sequence). Trimming cost V 1 base and J 4 bases; bases outside gene matches: 2. Genomic DNA acted as the template from which TCR beta VDJ combination and CDR3 sequence profiling were carried out. From the reads, TCRdb called clonotypes with MiXCR, one entry per CDR3 protein. The table has around 140,000 distinct CDR3 sequences, 41% seen once. The sequence came from a human donor in good health, serving as a control. This chain joins TRBV19 and TRBJ2-2; 8 nucleotides agree with TRBD1. Sequencing was performed on sorted CD4+, CD8+, or CD8+CD57+ T cells (not recorded which) from PBMCs. The CDR3 region is CASSIGQGSTGELFF. The CDR3, as DNA: TGTGCCAGTAGTATAGGACAGGGGAGCACCGGGGAGCTGTTTTTT.